This T cell receptor (beta chain) was recovered during a study of blood T cell repertoires in COVID-19. In the authors' workflow: Reference gene primer amplification gave estimated nucleated cell counts. Sequencing was performed with immunoSEQ multiplex PCR; in TCRdb, only in-frame clones are kept and a portion is missing. The V and J calls and the clone size are those of that table, but D and trimming were determined from the DNA. The repertoire holds roughly 250,000 clones, 75% to 85% seen once, with more than 5.5% in the top ten. This CDR3 region has 15 residues. Germline CDR1 reads SQVTM; CDR2 reads ANQGSEA. About this clone itself: At one boundary the junction diverges from the germline segment, which might be a read error.

The chain recombines TRBV29-1 with TRBJ2-2, with TRBD2 as a possible D gene (6 bases). Sequenced sample: peripheral blood. The receptor comes from a human donor in a cohort sampled during active COVID-19. CDR3 bases: TGCAGCGTTGTAACGGGACTGACGAACGCCGGGGAGCTGTTTTTT. Translating gives CSVVTGLTNAGELFF.